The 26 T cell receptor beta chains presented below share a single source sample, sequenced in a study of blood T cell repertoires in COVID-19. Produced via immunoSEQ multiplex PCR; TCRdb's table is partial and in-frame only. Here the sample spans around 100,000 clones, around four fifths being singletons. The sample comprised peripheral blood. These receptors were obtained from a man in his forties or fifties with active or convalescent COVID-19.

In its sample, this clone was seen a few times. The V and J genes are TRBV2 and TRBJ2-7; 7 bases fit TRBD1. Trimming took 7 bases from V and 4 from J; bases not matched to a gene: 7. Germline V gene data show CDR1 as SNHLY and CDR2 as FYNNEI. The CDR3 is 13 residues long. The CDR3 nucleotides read TGTGCCAGCACCTCAGACAGGGATTACGAGCAGTACTTC. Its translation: CASTSDRDYEQYF.

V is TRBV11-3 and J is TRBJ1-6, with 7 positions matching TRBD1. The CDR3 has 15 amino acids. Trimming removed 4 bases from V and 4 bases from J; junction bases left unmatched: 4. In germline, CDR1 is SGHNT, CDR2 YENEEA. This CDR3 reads CASSSGGTYNSPLHF. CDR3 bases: TGTGCCAGCAGCTCAGGGGGAACTTATAATTCACCCCTCCACTTT.

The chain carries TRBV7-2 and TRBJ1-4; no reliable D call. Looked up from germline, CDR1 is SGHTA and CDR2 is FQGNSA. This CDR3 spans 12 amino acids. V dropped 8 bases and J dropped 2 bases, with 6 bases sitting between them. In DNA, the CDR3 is TGTGCCAGCGCTCGGACTAATGAAAAACTGTTTTTT. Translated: CASARTNEKLFF.

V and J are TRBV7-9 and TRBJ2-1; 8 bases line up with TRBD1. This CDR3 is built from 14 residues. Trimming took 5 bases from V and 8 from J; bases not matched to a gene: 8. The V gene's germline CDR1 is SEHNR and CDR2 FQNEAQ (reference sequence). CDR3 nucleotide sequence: TGTGCCAGCAGCAGAGGACAGGGCCTCGATGAGCAGTTCTTC. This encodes CASSRGQGLDEQFF.

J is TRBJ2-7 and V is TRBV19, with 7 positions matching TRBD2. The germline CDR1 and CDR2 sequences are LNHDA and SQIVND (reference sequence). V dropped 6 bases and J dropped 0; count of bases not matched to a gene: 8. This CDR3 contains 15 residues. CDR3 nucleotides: TGTGCCAGTAGGGACGGGTCTAGCGGCTCCTACGAGCAGTACTTC. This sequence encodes CASRDGSSGSYEQYF.

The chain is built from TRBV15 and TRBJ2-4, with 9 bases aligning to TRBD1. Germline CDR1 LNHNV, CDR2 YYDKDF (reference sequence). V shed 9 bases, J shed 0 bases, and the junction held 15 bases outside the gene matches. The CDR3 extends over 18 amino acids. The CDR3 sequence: CATTPGDRAGLAKNIQYF. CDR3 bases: TGTGCCACTACGCCAGGGGACAGGGCGGGCCTAGCCAAAAACATTCAGTACTTC.

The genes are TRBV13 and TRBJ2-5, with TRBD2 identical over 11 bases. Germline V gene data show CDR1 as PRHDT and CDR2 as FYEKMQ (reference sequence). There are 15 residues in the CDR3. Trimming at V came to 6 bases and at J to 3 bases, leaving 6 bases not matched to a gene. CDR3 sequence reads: CASSIVAGGKETQYF. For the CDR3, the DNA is TGTGCCAGCAGTATAGTAGCGGGAGGGAAAGAGACCCAGTACTTC.

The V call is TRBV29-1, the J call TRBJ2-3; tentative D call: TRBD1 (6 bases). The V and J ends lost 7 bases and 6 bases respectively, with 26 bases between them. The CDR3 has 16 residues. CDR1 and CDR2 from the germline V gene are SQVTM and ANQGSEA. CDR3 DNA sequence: TGCAGCGCTGGGGGCGCTTACGGGGCACCATCTGATACGCAGTATTTT. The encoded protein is CSAGGAYGAPSDTQYF.

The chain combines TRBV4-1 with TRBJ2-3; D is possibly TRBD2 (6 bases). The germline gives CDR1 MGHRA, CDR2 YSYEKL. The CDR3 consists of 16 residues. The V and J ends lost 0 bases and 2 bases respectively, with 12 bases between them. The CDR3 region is CASSQDPGLITDTQYF. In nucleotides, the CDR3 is TGCGCCAGCAGCCAAGATCCGGGACTCATCACAGATACGCAGTATTTT.

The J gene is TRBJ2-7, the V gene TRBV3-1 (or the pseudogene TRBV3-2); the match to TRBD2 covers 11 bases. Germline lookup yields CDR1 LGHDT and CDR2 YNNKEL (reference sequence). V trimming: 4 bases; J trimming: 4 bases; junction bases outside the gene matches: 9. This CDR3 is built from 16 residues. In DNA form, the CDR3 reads TGTGCCAGCAGCCCAGATAGCGGGAGGGCCCTATACGAGCAGTACTTC. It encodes CASSPDSGRALYEQYF.

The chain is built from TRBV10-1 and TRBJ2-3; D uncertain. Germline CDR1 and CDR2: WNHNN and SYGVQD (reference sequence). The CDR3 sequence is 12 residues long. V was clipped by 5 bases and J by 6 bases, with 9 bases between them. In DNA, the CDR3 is TGCGCCAGCAGTAGCGACGCGGATACGCAGTATTTT. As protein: CASSSDADTQYF.

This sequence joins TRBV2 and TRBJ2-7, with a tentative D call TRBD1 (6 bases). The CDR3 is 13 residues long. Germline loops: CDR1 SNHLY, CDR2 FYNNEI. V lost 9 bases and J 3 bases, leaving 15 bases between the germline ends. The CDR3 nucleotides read TGTGCCAGTACCCGGGACATTAACTACGAGCAGTACTTC. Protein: CASTRDINYEQYF.

CDR3 DNA sequence: TGTGCCAGCAGCGGGAATACAGATACGCAGTATTTT. It specifies CASSGNTDTQYF. The V and J genes are TRBV12-3 or TRBV12-4 and TRBJ2-3; possible D gene TRBD2, 5 bases. The CDR3 covers 12 residues. V shed 6 bases and J shed 3 bases, with 7 bases lying between them.

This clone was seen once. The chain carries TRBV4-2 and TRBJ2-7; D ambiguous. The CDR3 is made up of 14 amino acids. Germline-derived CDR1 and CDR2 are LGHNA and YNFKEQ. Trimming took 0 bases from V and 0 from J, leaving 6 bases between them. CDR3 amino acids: CASSQEISSYEQYF. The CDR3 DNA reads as TGTGCCAGCAGCCAAGAAATCAGCTCCTACGAGCAGTACTTC.

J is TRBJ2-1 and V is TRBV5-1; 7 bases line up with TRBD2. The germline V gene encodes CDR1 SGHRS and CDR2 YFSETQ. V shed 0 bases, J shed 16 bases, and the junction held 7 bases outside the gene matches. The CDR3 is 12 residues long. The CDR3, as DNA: TGCGCCAGCAGCTTGGCCCAGCGGGAAATCTTCTTC. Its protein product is CASSLAQREIFF.

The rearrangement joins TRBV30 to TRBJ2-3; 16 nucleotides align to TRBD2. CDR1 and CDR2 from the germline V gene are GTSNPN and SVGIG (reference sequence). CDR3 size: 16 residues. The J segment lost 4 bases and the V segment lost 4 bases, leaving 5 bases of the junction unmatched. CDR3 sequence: CAWTQGLAGGPDTQYF. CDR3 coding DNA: TGTGCCTGGACCCAGGGACTAGCGGGAGGGCCAGATACGCAGTATTTT.

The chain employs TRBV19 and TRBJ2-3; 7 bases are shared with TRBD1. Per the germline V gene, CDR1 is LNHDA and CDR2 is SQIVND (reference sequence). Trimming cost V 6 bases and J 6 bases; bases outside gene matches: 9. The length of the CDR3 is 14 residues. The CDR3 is CASSRTGFGDTQYF. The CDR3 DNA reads TGTGCCAGTAGCAGGACAGGATTTGGGGATACGCAGTATTTT.

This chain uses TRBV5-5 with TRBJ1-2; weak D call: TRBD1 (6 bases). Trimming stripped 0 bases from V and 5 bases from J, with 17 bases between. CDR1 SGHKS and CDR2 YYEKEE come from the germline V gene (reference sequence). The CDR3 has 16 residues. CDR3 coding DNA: TGTGCCAGCAGCTTGGAAGGACAGCAGGCTATTTATGGCTACACCTTC. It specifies CASSLEGQQAIYGYTF.

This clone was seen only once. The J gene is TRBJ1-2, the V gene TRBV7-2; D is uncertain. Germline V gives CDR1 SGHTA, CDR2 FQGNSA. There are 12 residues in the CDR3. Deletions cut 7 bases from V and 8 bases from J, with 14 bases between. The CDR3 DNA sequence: TGTGCCAGCACCGACTGGGTTTCCGGCTACACCTTC. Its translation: CASTDWVSGYTF.

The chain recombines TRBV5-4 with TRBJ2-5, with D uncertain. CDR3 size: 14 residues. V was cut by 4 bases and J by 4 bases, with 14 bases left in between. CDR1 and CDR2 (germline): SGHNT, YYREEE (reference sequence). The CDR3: CASSDLSPAETQYF. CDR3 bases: TGTGCCAGCAGCGATTTGAGCCCCGCAGAGACCCAGTACTTC.

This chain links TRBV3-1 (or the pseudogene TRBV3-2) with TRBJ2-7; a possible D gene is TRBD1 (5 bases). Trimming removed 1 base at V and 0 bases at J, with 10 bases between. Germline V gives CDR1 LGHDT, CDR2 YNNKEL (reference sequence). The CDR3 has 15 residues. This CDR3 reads CASSQAIQGSYEQYF. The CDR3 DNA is TGTGCCAGCAGCCAAGCAATCCAGGGCTCCTACGAGCAGTACTTC.

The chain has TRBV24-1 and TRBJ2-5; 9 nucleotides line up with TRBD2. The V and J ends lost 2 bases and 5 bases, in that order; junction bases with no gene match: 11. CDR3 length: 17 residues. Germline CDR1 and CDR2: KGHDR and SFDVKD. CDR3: CATSDSGVAGALETQYF. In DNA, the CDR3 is TGTGCCACCAGTGATTCTGGCGTAGCGGGGGCCTTGGAGACCCAGTACTTC.

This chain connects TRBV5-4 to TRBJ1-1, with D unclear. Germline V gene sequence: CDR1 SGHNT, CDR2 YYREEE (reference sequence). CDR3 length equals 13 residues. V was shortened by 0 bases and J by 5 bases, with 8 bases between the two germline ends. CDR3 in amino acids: CASSLAPSTEAFF. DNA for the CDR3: TGTGCCAGCAGCTTGGCCCCGAGTACTGAAGCTTTCTTT.

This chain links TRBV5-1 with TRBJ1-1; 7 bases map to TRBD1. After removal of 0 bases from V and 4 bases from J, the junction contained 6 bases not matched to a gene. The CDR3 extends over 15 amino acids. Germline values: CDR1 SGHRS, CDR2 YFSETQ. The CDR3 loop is CASSLETGLGTEAFF. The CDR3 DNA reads TGCGCCAGCAGCTTGGAGACAGGGCTGGGCACTGAAGCTTTCTTT. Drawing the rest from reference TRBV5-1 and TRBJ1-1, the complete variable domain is KAGVTQTPRYLIKTRGQQVTLSCSPISGHRSVSWYQQTPGQGLQFLFEYFSETQRNKGNFPGRFSGRQFSNSRSEMNVSTLELGDSALYLCASSLETGLGTEAFFGQGTRLTVV.

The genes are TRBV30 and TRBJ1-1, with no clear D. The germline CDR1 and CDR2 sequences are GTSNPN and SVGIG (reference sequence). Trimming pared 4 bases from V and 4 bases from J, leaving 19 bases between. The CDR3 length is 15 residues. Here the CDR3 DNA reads TGTGCCTGGATAGGCAAAGCTGCACCGGGCACTGAAGCTTTCTTT. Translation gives CAWIGKAAPGTEAFF. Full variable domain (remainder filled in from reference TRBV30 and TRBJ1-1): SQTIHQWPATLVQPVGSPLSLECTVEGTSNPNLYWYRQAAGRGLQLLFYSVGIGQISSEVPQNLSASRPQDRQFILSSKKLLLSDSGFYLCAWIGKAAPGTEAFFGQGTRLTVV.

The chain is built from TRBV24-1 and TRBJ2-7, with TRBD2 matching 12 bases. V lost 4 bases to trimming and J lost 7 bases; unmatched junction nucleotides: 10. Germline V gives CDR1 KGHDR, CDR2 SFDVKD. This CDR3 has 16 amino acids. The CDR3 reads CATSETRTSGTHEQYF. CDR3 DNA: TGTGCCACCAGTGAGACCCGGACTAGCGGGACACATGAGCAGTACTTC.